This TCR beta chain was observed in a study of cytomegalovirus exposure and HLA in healthy donors. Whole-study context: Tens of millions of unique TCRs, all from HLA-typed donors, were included in an early release of the data. Study-level points and caveats: Several top significant clusters appeared, in a later analysis, to be linked to common viral pathogens.

The table lists this clone with a few counts. Its target is unknown. In the PCR, 60 Vbeta and 13 Jbeta primers were used. Measured with immunoSEQ multiplex PCR; TCRdb has only the in-frame clones, and not every one. The sample holds 80,000 to 95,000 clones, roughly 60% seen once. Trimming took off 3 bases at V and 4 bases at J, with 12 bases between the two ends. The CDR3 runs to 15 residues. From germline, CDR1 is MGHDK and CDR2 SYGVNS. The specimen was PBMCs. The TCR comes from a human donor in good health. The chain employs TRBV25-1 and TRBJ1-4, with D possibly TRBD1 on 5 matching bases. CDR3 DNA sequence: TGTGCCAGCAGTGAGAATCAGGGCTTTAATGAAAAACTGTTTTTT. Amino acids: CASSENQGFNEKLFF.